This TCR beta chain was recorded in a study of blood T cell repertoires in COVID-19. The overall study: The United States, Italy and Spain were the sources of the acute and convalescent COVID-19 samples. PBMCs, B-cell-depleted T cells, or T cells provided the cDNA or gDNA that made up the material.

The V end lost 4 bases, the J end lost 4 bases, and 11 bases lay between the germline ends. The CDR3 is 14 residues long. Germline V gives CDR1 LGHDT, CDR2 YNNKEL (reference sequence). One Seattle source followed patients from active infection through their disease course. Under the authors' procedure: Scientists estimated how many nucleated cells there were by amplifying reference gene primers. The repertoire was sequenced with immunoSEQ multiplex PCR; TCRdb's copy has only in-frame clones and lacks some. D and trimming were read from the DNA, whereas the V and J calls and clone size are those reported in that table. Found here are around 140,000 clones, around nine tenths of them singletons; the top ten hold approximately 4.5%.

Sequenced input: peripheral blood. The receptor comes from a man in his sixties with COVID-19, enrolled during active disease. The gene calls are TRBV3-1 (or the pseudogene TRBV3-2) and TRBJ1-5, with a weak D call TRBD1 (5 bases). Here the CDR3 reads CASSPQTVNQPQHF. CDR3 nucleotide sequence: TGTGCCAGCAGCCCTCAGACAGTAAATCAGCCCCAGCATTTT.